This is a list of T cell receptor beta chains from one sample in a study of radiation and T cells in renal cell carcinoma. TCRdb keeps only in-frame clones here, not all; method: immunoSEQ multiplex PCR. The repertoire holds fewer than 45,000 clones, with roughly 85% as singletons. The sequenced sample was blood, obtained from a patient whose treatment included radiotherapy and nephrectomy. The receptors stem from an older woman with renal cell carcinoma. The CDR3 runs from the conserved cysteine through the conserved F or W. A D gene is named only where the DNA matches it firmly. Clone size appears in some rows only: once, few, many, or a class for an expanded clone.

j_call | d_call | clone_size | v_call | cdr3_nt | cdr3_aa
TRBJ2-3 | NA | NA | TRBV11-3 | TGTGCCAGCAGCTTATCCACGGGAGCCACAGATACGCAGTATTTT | CASSLSTGATDTQYF
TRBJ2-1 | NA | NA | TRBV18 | TGTGCCAGCTCAAGAACGGACAGTAATGAGCAGTTCTTC | CASSRTDSNEQFF
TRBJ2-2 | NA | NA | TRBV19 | TGTGCCACCTCGATGGGTGGGAGTAGGTACACCGGGGAGCTGTTTTTT | CATSMGGSRYTGELFF
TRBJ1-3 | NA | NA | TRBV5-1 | TGCGCCAGCAGCTTTGAGAGTCCTCCTTCTATCCTATATTTT | CASSFESPPSILYF
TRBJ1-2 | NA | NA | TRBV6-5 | TGTGCCAGCAGTTACCGTGGCTATAACTATGGCTACACCTTC | CASSYRGYNYGYTF
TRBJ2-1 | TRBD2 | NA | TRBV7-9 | TGTGCCAGCAGCCCCGAAGGAGCGGGGTTCTACAATGAGCAGTTCTTC | CASSPEGAGFYNEQFF
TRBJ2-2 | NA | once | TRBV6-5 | TGTGCCAGCAGGGTGGAAGGCACCGGGGAGCTGTTTTTT | CASRVEGTGELFF
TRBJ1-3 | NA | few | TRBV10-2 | TGCGCCAGCACCTCGCCGCGGGGACGGGGAAACACCATATATTTT | CASTSPRGRGNTIYF
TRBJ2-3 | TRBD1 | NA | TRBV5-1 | TGCGCCAGCAGCCTCGGAAGACAGGGGGCCGATACGCAGTATTTT | CASSLGRQGADTQYF
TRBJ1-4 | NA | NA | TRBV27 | TGTGCCAGCAGTTTAAGGTCCAGGGAAGGGTTAGCTAATGAAAAACTGTTTTTT | CASSLRSREGLANEKLFF
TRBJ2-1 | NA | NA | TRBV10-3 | TGTGCCACCAAGGGAGGGACAGCCAATGGGAATGAGCAGTTCTTC | CATKGGTANGNEQFF
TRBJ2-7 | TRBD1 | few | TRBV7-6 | TGTGCCAGCAGCTTAGAGGGACAGGGGACCTACGAGCAGTACTTC | CASSLEGQGTYEQYF
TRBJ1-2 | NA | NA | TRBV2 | TGTGCCAGCTCTAGAGTGGCAGGGAACGGCTACACCTTC | CASSRVAGNGYTF
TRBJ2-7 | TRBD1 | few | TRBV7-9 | TGTGCCAGCAGCTTAAACAGGGGGCCCCACGAGCAGTACTTC | CASSLNRGPHEQYF
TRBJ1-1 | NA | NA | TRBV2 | TGTGCCAGCAGTGAAAGCAGGGACACTGAAGCTTTCTTT | CASSESRDTEAFF
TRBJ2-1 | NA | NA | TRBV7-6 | TGTGCCAGCAGCTTAGTCGCGAGCTCCTACAATGAGCAGTTCTTC | CASSLVASSYNEQFF
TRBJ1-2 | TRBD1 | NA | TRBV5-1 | TGCGCCAGCAGTCTAAATCCCCGCGAGGGACAGCTCTATGGCTACACCTTC | CASSLNPREGQLYGYTF
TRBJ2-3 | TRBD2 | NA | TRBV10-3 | TGTGCCATCAGTGCGGGAGGAGGTACAGATACGCAGTATTTT | CAISAGGGTDTQYF
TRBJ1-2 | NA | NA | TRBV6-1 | TGTGCCAGCACTGCCACCTCAGGGGCTAACTATGGCTACACCTTC | CASTATSGANYGYTF
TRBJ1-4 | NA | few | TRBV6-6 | TGTGCCAGCAGTTCTCAGGCAACTAATGAAAAACTGTTTTTT | CASSSQATNEKLFF
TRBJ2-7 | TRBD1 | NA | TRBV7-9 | TGTGCCAGCAGCTCTCGGGACAGTCGATACTTC | CASSSRDSRYF
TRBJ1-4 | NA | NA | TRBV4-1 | TGCGCCAGCAGCCGGACAGTACTTAATGAAAAACTGTTTTTT | CASSRTVLNEKLFF
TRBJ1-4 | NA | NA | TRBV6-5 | TGTGCCAGCAGCCCCACCGGGGGTAATGAAAAACTGTTTTTT | CASSPTGGNEKLFF
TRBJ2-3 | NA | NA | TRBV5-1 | TGCGCCAGCAGCTTGGTCGGGGCGCCAGATACGCAGTATTTT | CASSLVGAPDTQYF
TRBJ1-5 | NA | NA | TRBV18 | TGTGCCAGCTCACCAGGGTCGGATCAGCCCCAGCATTTT | CASSPGSDQPQHF
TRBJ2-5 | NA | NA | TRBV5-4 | TGTGCCAGCAGCTTGGTGGGGGGGGCCCAAGAGACCCAGTACTTC | CASSLVGGAQETQYF
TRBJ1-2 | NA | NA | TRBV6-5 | TGTGCCAGCAGCGATGGGACGGGGACGTATGGCTACACCTTC | CASSDGTGTYGYTF
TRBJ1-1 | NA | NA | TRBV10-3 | TGTGCCATCAGTGAGCACACCGGGATTCAAAGGGACACTGAAGCTTTCTTT | CAISEHTGIQRDTEAFF
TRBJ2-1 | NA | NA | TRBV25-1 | TGTGCCAGCAGTGAATATACCGGGAGATCCTACAATGAGCAGTTCTTC | CASSEYTGRSYNEQFF